Listed below are T cell receptor beta chains from one sample, sequenced in a study of vaccination effects on CD4 cells after COVID-19. Data came from immunoSEQ multiplex PCR; TCRdb stores just in-frame clones and leaves some out. The data contain about 16,000 clones, 70% of them seen just once; the ten biggest clones take up 9%. Their recognized antigens are unknown. Material: CD4+ T cells from PBMCs cultured with SARS-CoV-2 spike peptides, obtained after COVID-19 vaccination. These receptors were taken from a human donor who received a COVID-19 vaccine. Each CDR3 is given with its conserved first and last residue. A D gene is named only where the DNA matches it firmly. Size tells how often a clone was seen (once, few, many) or the class of an expanded clone, and some rows leave it out.

>TRBJ2-2|-|TRBV28|-
CASSTPTGELFF
TGTGCCAGCAGTACCCCCACCGGGGAGCTGTTTTTT
>TRBJ2-7|-|TRBV11-2|-
CASSLRTGYEQYF
TGTGCCAGCAGCTTACGTACTGGGTACGAGCAGTACTTC
>TRBJ2-7|-|TRBV3-1/TRBV3-2|-
CASSQTGYEQYF
TGTGCCAGCAGCCAAACCGGGTACGAGCAGTACTTC
>TRBJ2-1|TRBD1|TRBV6-5|-
CASTPGTGSGNEQFF
TGTGCCAGCACCCCGGGGACAGGGAGCGGCAATGAGCAGTTCTTC
>TRBJ1-1|TRBD1|TRBV5-1|-
CASSLETGVMNTEAFF
TGCGCCAGCAGCTTGGAGACAGGGGTAATGAACACTGAAGCTTTCTTT
>TRBJ1-2|-|TRBV5-8|few
CASSLNWGVKLDGYTF
TGTGCCAGCAGCTTAAATTGGGGCGTAAAGCTTGATGGCTACACCTTC
>TRBJ2-2|TRBD1|TRBV27|-
CASSVTGTGTGELFF
TGTGCCAGCAGTGTGACCGGGACAGGGACCGGGGAGCTGTTTTTT
>TRBJ2-7|-|TRBV19|few
CASSIRGFYEQYF
TGTGCCAGTAGTATCCGGGGCTTCTACGAGCAGTACTTC
>TRBJ2-1|TRBD2|TRBV19|-
CASSIVLAGGLSSYNEQFF
TGTGCCAGTAGTATAGTTCTAGCGGGGGGTCTTAGCTCCTACAATGAGCAGTTCTTC
>TRBJ1-4|-|TRBV7-2|-
CASSLVTGFNEKLFF
TGTGCCAGCAGCTTAGTTACTGGGTTTAATGAAAAACTGTTTTTT
>TRBJ1-2|-|TRBV5-6|-
CASISEFGGGYTF
TGTGCCAGCATCTCGGAATTCGGGGGAGGCTACACCTTC
>TRBJ1-2|-|TRBV6-5|few
CASSYVVGQGYTF
TGTGCCAGCAGTTACGTAGTAGGGCAAGGCTACACCTTC
>TRBJ2-7|-|TRBV25-1|-
CASSPQGSPRVGHEQYF
TGTGCCAGCAGCCCCCAGGGGTCTCCCCGGGTCGGCCACGAGCAGTACTTC
>TRBJ1-6|-|TRBV7-2|few
CASSLEGINNSPLHF
TGTGCCAGCAGCTTAGAGGGCATTAATAATTCACCCCTCCACTTT
>TRBJ2-3|TRBD1|TRBV7-3|-
CASSLEGAGTDTQYF
TGTGCCAGCAGCTTAGAGGGGGCGGGCACAGATACGCAGTATTTT
>TRBJ1-1|-|TRBV6-4|-
CASTDSPGGNTEAFF
TGTGCCAGCACCGATTCCCCGGGGGGGAACACTGAAGCTTTCTTT
>TRBJ1-6|-|TRBV2|-
CASRPDGNSPLHF
TGTGCCAGCAGGCCCGACGGGAATTCACCCCTCCACTTT
>TRBJ1-3|-|TRBV4-1|-
CASSPHEGLGNTIYF
TGCGCCAGCAGCCCTCACGAGGGGCTTGGAAACACCATATATTTT
>TRBJ2-3|-|TRBV18|-
CASSPPVGADTQYF
TGTGCCAGCTCACCGCCCGTCGGCGCAGATACGCAGTATTTT
>TRBJ2-4|TRBD1|TRBV2|-
CASSEPRGAKNIQYF
TGTGCCAGCAGCGAACCCAGGGGGGCCAAAAACATTCAGTACTTC
>TRBJ1-2|-|TRBV28|-
CASSLDRIANYGYTF
TGTGCCAGCAGTTTAGACAGGATAGCTAACTATGGCTACACCTTC
>TRBJ2-2|TRBD2|TRBV28|-
CASSLLGGENTGELFF
TGTGCCAGCAGTTTATTGGGGGGGGAGAACACCGGGGAGCTGTTTTTT
>TRBJ1-2|TRBD1|TRBV28|few
CASSLGTGAYGYTF
TGTGCCAGCAGTCTCGGGACAGGGGCCTATGGCTACACCTTC
>TRBJ1-2|-|TRBV3-1/TRBV3-2|once
CASSQEGGPLYGYTF
TGTGCCAGCAGCCAAGAGGGTGGACCACTCTATGGCTACACCTTC
>TRBJ1-4|-|TRBV2|-
CAGGRGEKLFF
TGTGCCGGGGGGCGGGGCGAAAAACTGTTTTTT
>TRBJ1-1|-|TRBV5-1|few
CASSLEGPGRNTEAFF
TGCGCCAGCAGCTTGGAGGGTCCGGGAAGGAACACTGAAGCTTTCTTT
>TRBJ2-7|-|TRBV19|medium-sized
CATGDRPFDEQYF
TGTGCCACTGGGGACCGTCCTTTTGACGAGCAGTACTTC
>TRBJ1-2|-|TRBV20-1|-
CSATGQYGYTF
TGCAGTGCCACCGGACAGTATGGCTACACCTTC
>TRBJ2-7|-|TRBV9|-
CASSVVTGREQYF
TGTGCCAGCAGCGTAGTAACAGGGCGAGAGCAGTACTTC